The rows below give T cell receptor beta chains drawn from one sample of a study of regulatory T cells in long-lasting Graves disease. TCRdb itself ran the multiplex PCR reads through MiXCR, one entry per CDR3 protein. The top ten hold 8% to 10% of the sample, which has a few hundred thousand distinct CDR3 sequences, 13% seen once. These data are also associated with another study on T cells in Graves' hyperthyroidism and ophthalmopathy.

The sequences come from peripheral blood mononuclear cells (PBMCs), collected at new diagnosis, from a patient treated with antithyroid drugs. These receptors all stem from a man aged 25-40 years with Graves disease. The CDR3 runs from the conserved cysteine through the conserved F or W. A D gene is named only where the DNA matches it firmly.

TRBV9	TRBD2	15	CASSPPSGRVDEQYF
TRBV18	.	11	CASSDGYEQFF
TRBV11-2	.	17	CASSLRARGRLNTEAFF
TRBV28	.	16	CASSPAEEGGYYGYTF
TRBV29-1	.	13	CSLGGPGQPEAFF
TRBV20-1	.	14	CSARPGGLYQPQHF
TRBV27	TRBD2	15	CASSSPSGRADTQYF
TRBV20-1	TRBD1	17	CSATGTGGFYGNQPQHF
TRBV14	.	15	CASSQKRVLYNEQFF
TRBV6-1	TRBD2	14	CASSRLAGGLEQYF
TRBV4-1	.	13	CASSQGDSYEQYF
TRBV28	TRBD1	16	CASSGQGQGAAGELFF
TRBV2	TRBD2	15	CASRKVAGNTGELFF
TRBV30	.	13	CAWSQGSVEKLFF
TRBV7-9	.	13	CASRAGQGEKLFF